The clone carrying this T cell receptor beta chain was detected ten times or more. The antigen is undetermined. How the authors handled the data: To classify distant metastasis in papillary thyroid cancer, a model was built from CDR3 differences across clinicopathological groups. Via MiXCR, TCRdb re-called the PCR reads. Here the V and J calls rest on TCRdb's processing, not on the authors' analysis. The data hold 65,000 or so clones, with 4% to 4.5% observed a single time. Thyroid surgery was performed in patients who had received no treatment beforehand. This sample is drawn from a study of metastatic and nonmetastatic thyroid tumors. Study-level background: Repertoire comparisons spanned blood and tumor or nodule tissue from malignant and benign thyroid patients. Notes on the study in general: Across blood and tumor, TCR beta diversity in malignant thyroid tumors was reportedly significantly higher than in benign nodules.

The CDR3 contains 14 residues. Germline V CDR1 and CDR2: MNHNS, SASEGT. The V gene end was trimmed by 5 bases and the J gene end by 11 bases; junction bases not matched to a gene: 12. The material sequenced was blood. V is TRBV6-1 and J is TRBJ2-7; 10 bases agree with TRBD1. The receptor comes from a female donor with papillary thyroid cancer or a benign thyroid nodule (not recorded which). Some clones in this sample may be carry-over from other donors' samples. CDR3 DNA sequence: TGTGCCAGCAGTTGGGGACAGGGGAGGGAGGGTAAGTACTTC. Translated: CASSWGQGREGKYF.